Below are 18 T cell receptor beta chains sequenced from a single sample in a study of cytomegalovirus exposure and HLA in healthy donors. The PCR contained 60 Vbeta and 13 Jbeta primers. Clones were read by immunoSEQ multiplex PCR, and TCRdb kept only the in-frame ones, dropping some. The sample consists of 150,000 to 200,000 clones, approximately 77% of them appearing once. Sequenced sample: PBMCs. Source of these receptors: a male donor in good health and CMV-seronegative.

The chain recombines TRBV9 with TRBJ2-3; the D is unclear. Germline loops: CDR1 SGDLS, CDR2 YYNGEE. The CDR3 has 15 residues. The germline V and J ends were trimmed by 0 bases and 0 bases, with 8 bases remaining between them. CDR3 residues: CASSVGGLSTDTQYF. The DNA of the CDR3 is TGTGCCAGCAGCGTAGGCGGATTGAGCACAGATACGCAGTATTTT.

This chain joins TRBV2 and TRBJ2-1; weak D call: TRBD1 (5 bases). The CDR3 runs to 16 residues. CDR1 SNHLY and CDR2 FYNNEI come from the germline V gene. Trimming removed 7 bases from V and 6 bases from J, with 22 bases in between. This CDR3 is CASKGTGTEYFNEQFF. In DNA form, the CDR3 reads TGTGCCAGCAAGGGAACAGGCACCGAATATTTCAATGAGCAGTTCTTC.

The chain couples TRBV29-1 to TRBJ1-6; possibly TRBD1 for D (5 bases). Germline values: CDR1 SQVTM, CDR2 ANQGSEA. Trimming took 4 bases from V and 13 from J, leaving 11 bases between them. CDR3 length equals 11 residues. The CDR3 DNA sequence: TGCAGCGTTGGGGACTCGCGGCCCCTCCACTTT. It is translated as CSVGDSRPLHF.

J is TRBJ1-1 and V is TRBV9, with D uncertain. The CDR3 sequence is 13 residues long. Germline lookup yields CDR1 SGDLS and CDR2 YYNGEE. V lost 2 bases and J lost 1, with 6 bases in between. The CDR3 DNA reads as TGTGCCAGCAGCGTTAAATCGAACACTGAAGCTTTCTTT. Translating it yields CASSVKSNTEAFF. The variable domain in full, completed from reference TRBV9 and TRBJ1-1, reads DSGVTQTPKHLITATGQRVTLRCSPRSGDLSVYWYQQSLDQGLQFLIQYYNGEERAKGNILERFSAQQFPDLHSELNLSSLELGDSALYFCASSVKSNTEAFFGQGTRLTVV.

The rearrangement links TRBV5-1 to TRBJ1-6, with TRBD1 as a possible D gene (6 bases). This CDR3 has 16 amino acids. V was trimmed by 0 bases and J by 10 bases, leaving 17 bases between them. Germline lookup yields CDR1 SGHRS and CDR2 YFSETQ. This CDR3 is CASSLGTTGLGSPLHF. CDR3 nucleotides: TGCGCCAGCAGCTTGGGAACGACAGGTCTAGGGTCACCCCTCCACTTT.

The chain joins TRBV29-1 to TRBJ2-7; maybe TRBD2 (5 bases). Germline loops: CDR1 SQVTM, CDR2 ANQGSEA. The CDR3 spans 12 residues. V was shortened by 7 bases and J by 2 bases, with 12 bases between the two germline ends. The chain's CDR3 is CSALDGTYEQYF. The DNA for the CDR3 is TGCAGCGCGCTCGACGGGACCTACGAGCAGTACTTC.

The chain uses TRBV28 and TRBJ2-5, with 8 bases that match TRBD1. The germline V gene encodes CDR1 MDHEN and CDR2 SYDVKM. The CDR3 sequence is 15 residues long. V lost 5 bases and J lost 7; bases outside the gene matches: 12. The CDR3 loop reads CASSPPLGQGATQYF. The CDR3 coding sequence is TGTGCCAGCAGTCCTCCCCTAGGACAGGGTGCGACCCAGTACTTC. Based on the CDR3 plus reference TRBV28 and TRBJ2-5, the full variable domain is DVKVTQSSRYLVKRTGEKVFLECVQDMDHENMFWYRQDPGLGLRLIYFSYDVKMKEKGDIPEGYSVSREKKERFSLILESASTNQTSMYLCASSPPLGQGATQYFGPGTRLLVL.

The V call is TRBV29-1, the J call TRBJ1-3; D might be TRBD1 (6 bases). Between the trimmed V and J ends, which lost 4 bases and 0 bases, there was a span of 7 bases. This CDR3 is 13 amino acids long. Germline CDR1 is SQVTM and CDR2 is ANQGSEA. CDR3 amino acids: CSVGGPSGNTIYF. The CDR3 DNA follows: TGCAGCGTTGGGGGGCCCTCTGGAAACACCATATATTTT.

J is TRBJ2-3 and V is TRBV7-3; unclear D gene. This CDR3 is built from 14 residues. The germline CDR1 and CDR2 sequences are SGHTA and FQGTGA. The V gene lost 6 bases and the J gene lost 2 bases, with 12 bases spanning the gap. DNA of the CDR3: TGTGCCAGCAGGCCCGCGGCATCCACAGATACGCAGTATTTT. Its translation is CASRPAASTDTQYF.

To note about this clone: Other DNA variants within this sample encode the same CDR3. V is TRBV29-1 and J is TRBJ2-1, with 7 positions matching TRBD2. The CDR3 totals 14 residues. V was clipped by 3 bases and J by 0 bases; unmatched bases: 2. CDR1 is SQVTM and CDR2 is ANQGSEA in the germline V gene. The DNA for the CDR3 is TGCAGCGTTGAGCGGGGGAGCTCCTACAATGAGCAGTTCTTC. The encoded protein is CSVERGSSYNEQFF.

This rearrangement joins TRBV29-1 to TRBJ2-7, with 10 bases aligning to TRBD1. The germline gives CDR1 SQVTM, CDR2 ANQGSEA. V was pared by 5 bases and J by 1 base, with 5 bases of the junction left unmatched. The CDR3 extends over 14 amino acids. Here the CDR3 reads CSVLPGQGSYEQYF. In nucleotides, the CDR3 is TGCAGCGTTTTACCGGGACAGGGGTCCTACGAGCAGTACTTC.

The chain uses TRBV28 and TRBJ1-2; D may be TRBD1 (5 bases). CDR1 and CDR2 from the germline V gene are MDHEN and SYDVKM. The CDR3 consists of 12 residues. The V end was cut by 3 bases, the J end by 8 bases, with 10 bases between. The CDR3 here is CASSFAGNGYTF. CDR3 DNA sequence: TGTGCCAGCAGTTTTGCAGGGAACGGCTACACCTTC.

This clone came up a few times. CDR3 DNA sequence: TGTGCCACCTCCTCGGACAGGGGGCAAACTTTCTTT. The encoded protein is CATSSDRGQTFF. The chain carries TRBV10-3 and TRBJ1-1; 11 bases are shared with TRBD1. Germline lookup yields CDR1 ENHRY and CDR2 SYGVKD. The junction had 10 bases not matched to a gene; V was cut back by 10 bases and J by 12 bases. This CDR3 is built from 12 residues.

This sequence joins TRBV20-1 and TRBJ2-7; no clear D gene. The germline V and J ends were trimmed by 4 bases and 4 bases, with 5 bases remaining between them. CDR1 and CDR2 from the germline V gene are DFQATT and SNEGSKA (reference sequence). The CDR3 consists of 10 residues. The CDR3 reads CSAIHYEQYF. The CDR3, as DNA: TGCAGTGCTATTCATTACGAGCAGTACTTC.

V is TRBV6-5 and J is TRBJ1-2; 8 bases map to TRBD1. J gave up 2 bases and V 6 bases, and 5 bases lay outside the gene matches. Germline CDR1 is MNHEY and CDR2 is SVGAGI. This CDR3 has 14 residues. CDR3 residues: CASRPRTGNYGYTF. For the CDR3, the DNA is TGTGCCAGCAGACCTCGGACAGGGAACTATGGCTACACCTTC.

As regards this clone: The junction shows a germline mismatch at one end, possibly a read error. The V and J genes are TRBV13 and TRBJ2-7, with a tentative D call TRBD1 (5 bases). CDR1 and CDR2 from the germline V gene are PRHDT and FYEKMQ (reference sequence). The CDR3 contains 15 residues. In DNA form, the CDR3 reads TGTGTCAGCAGCCACCCCTCGACAGTTGCCTACGAGCAGTACTTC. Translated, it gives CVSSHPSTVAYEQYF.

This clone was observed once. The genes are TRBV10-3 and TRBJ2-5; 8 bases align to TRBD2. The CDR3 contains 14 residues. The V gene's germline CDR1 is ENHRY and CDR2 SYGVKD. The V segment lost 4 bases and the J segment 4 bases; nucleotides outside the gene matches: 5. This CDR3 reads CAISGTGGGETQYF. DNA for the CDR3: TGTGCCATCAGTGGTACGGGAGGGGGAGAGACCCAGTACTTC.

In this sample, this clone turned up once. This chain joins TRBV18 and TRBJ2-7, with 8 bases aligning to TRBD1. This CDR3 comprises 15 residues. The ends lost 2 bases at V and 3 bases at J; junction bases unmatched: 6. Germline V gene data show CDR1 as KGHSH and CDR2 as LQKENI. In DNA, the CDR3 is TGTGCCAGCTCACCATCATCAGGGGGCAACTACGAGCAGTACTTC. This gives the protein CASSPSSGGNYEQYF.